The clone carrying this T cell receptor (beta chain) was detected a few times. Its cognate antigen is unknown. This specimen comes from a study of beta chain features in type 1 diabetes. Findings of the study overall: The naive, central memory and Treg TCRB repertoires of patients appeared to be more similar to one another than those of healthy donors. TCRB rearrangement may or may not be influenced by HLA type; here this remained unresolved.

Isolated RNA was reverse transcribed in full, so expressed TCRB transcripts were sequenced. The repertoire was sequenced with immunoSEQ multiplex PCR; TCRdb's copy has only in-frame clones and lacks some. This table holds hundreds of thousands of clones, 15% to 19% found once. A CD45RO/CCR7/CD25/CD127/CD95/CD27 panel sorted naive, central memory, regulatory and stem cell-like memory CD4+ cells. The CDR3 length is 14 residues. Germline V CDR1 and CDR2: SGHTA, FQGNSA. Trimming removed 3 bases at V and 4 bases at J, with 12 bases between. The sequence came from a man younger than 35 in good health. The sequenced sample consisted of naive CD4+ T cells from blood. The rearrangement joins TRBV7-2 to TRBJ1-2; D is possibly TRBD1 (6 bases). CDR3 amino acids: CASSFGGLGYGYTF. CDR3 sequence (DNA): TGTGCCAGCAGCTTCGGGGGGCTAGGCTATGGCTACACCTTC.